This T cell receptor beta chain was retrieved from a study of shared clonotypes between healthy human individuals. Method: immunoSEQ multiplex PCR; TCRdb's copy keeps in-frame clones and lacks some. The table records over 1.4 million clones, roughly 96% of them present only once. Germline loops: CDR1 KGHSH, CDR2 LQKENI. After removal of 2 bases from V and 4 bases from J, the junction contained 2 bases not matched to a gene. The CDR3 covers 14 residues. Findings and limits, study-wide: Specimens sampled were limited to blood, with tissue repertoires likely differing.

On this clone itself: Its antigen remains unidentified. Other DNA sequences within the sample encode an identical CDR3.

This TCR was recovered from a man aged 25 to 40 in good health. Sequencing input: naive CD4+ T cells sorted from blood. Documented subset: CD45RA+ positively selected. This chain links TRBV18 with TRBJ1-2; 9 bases align to TRBD1. This chain's CDR3 is CASSPGQGSYGYTF. In DNA form, the CDR3 reads TGTGCCAGCTCACCAGGACAGGGGAGCTATGGCTACACCTTC.